The TCR beta chain under discussion was sequenced for a study of T cells in Graves' hyperthyroidism and ophthalmopathy. There are a few counts of this clonotype. J gave up 1 base and V 3 bases, and 4 bases lay outside the gene matches. The CDR3 spans 15 residues. Germline CDR1 reads SQVTM; CDR2 reads ANQGSEA. TCR beta CDR3 regions were amplified from RNA. Carried out on the TCR CDR3, a first-round RT-PCR used the HTBI primer set. TCRdb re-called the multiplex PCR reads through MiXCR, storing one row per CDR3 protein. Here the sample spans about 720,000 distinct CDR3 sequences, roughly 15% being singletons. Clinical symptoms, serum thyroxine and TRAb, thyroid ultrasound and orbital computed tomography were used for the diagnoses.

The clonotype was recovered from a man aged 18 to 29 with Graves' hyperthyroidism. The rearrangement links TRBV29-1 to TRBJ2-2; 8 positions match TRBD1. Sequencing was carried out using blood. The CDR3 DNA sequence: TGCAGCGTTGAGGCTGGGACAGGGAACACCGGGGAGCTGTTTTTT. This codes for CSVEAGTGNTGELFF.